This T cell receptor beta chain was documented in a study of shared clonotypes between healthy human individuals. Everyone who donated was a Caucasian adult who lived in Nashville, Tennessee. Assay used: immunoSEQ multiplex PCR; TCRdb lists only in-frame clones, some missing. Here the sample spans around 1.6 million clones, approximately 98% being singletons. The length of the CDR3 is 10 residues. In germline, CDR1 is SNHLY, CDR2 FYNNEI. V lost 4 bases to trimming and J lost 4 bases, with 2 bases between them. This rearrangement joins TRBV2 to TRBJ2-7; D ambiguous. The receptor was isolated from a man aged 25 to 40 in good health. The sequencing sample was made of naive CD4+ T cells sorted from blood. Subset specified: CD45RA+ positively selected. In DNA form, the CDR3 reads TGTGCCAGCAGTGCATACGAGCAGTACTTC. The encoded protein is CASSAYEQYF.